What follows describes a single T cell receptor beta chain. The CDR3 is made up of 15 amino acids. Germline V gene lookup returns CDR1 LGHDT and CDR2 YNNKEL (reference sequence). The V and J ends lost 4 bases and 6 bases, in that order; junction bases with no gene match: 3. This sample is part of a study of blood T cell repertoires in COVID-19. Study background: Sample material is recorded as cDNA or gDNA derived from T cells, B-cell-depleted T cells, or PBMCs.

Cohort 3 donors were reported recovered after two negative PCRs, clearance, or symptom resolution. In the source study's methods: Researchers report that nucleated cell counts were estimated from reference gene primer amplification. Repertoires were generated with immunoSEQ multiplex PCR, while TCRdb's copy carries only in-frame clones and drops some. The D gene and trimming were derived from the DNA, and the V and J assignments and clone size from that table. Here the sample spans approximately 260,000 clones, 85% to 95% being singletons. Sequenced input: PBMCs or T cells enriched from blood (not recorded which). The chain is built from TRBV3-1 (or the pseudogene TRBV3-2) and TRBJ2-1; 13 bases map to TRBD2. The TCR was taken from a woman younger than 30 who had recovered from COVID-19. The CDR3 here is CASSPRTSGSNEQFF. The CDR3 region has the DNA TGTGCCAGCAGCCCAAGGACTAGCGGGAGCAATGAGCAGTTCTTC.